Listed below are T cell receptor beta chains from one sample, sequenced in a study of shared clonotypes between healthy human individuals. The method was immunoSEQ multiplex PCR; TCRdb's version includes in-frame clones alone and lacks a portion of them. The table has about 2 million clones, roughly 94% seen once. The specimen was naive CD8+ T cells sorted from blood. The source is a young man in good health. CDR3s include the opening cysteine and the closing phenylalanine or tryptophan. A D gene is named only where the DNA matches it firmly. Where a row states a size, it is once, few, many or the class of an expanded clone; other rows omit it.

abundance	d_gene	v_gene	j_gene	CDR3aa	CDR3nt
-	-	TRBV10-3	TRBJ2-7	CAISGDGDGGSYEQYF	TGTGCCATCAGTGGCGACGGGGATGGGGGTTCCTACGAGCAGTACTTC
-	-	TRBV5-6	TRBJ2-7	CASSLGAGSEQYF	TGTGCCAGCAGCTTGGGTGCAGGCAGCGAGCAGTACTTC
-	TRBD1	TRBV27	TRBJ2-1	CASSPSTGDLTGYEQFF	TGTGCCAGCAGTCCCTCGACAGGGGACCTTACTGGGTATGAGCAGTTCTTC
-	TRBD1	TRBV6-6	TRBJ2-7	CASNRGQARDEQYF	TGTGCCAGCAACCGGGGACAGGCTCGGGACGAGCAGTACTTC
once	-	TRBV6-5	TRBJ1-1	CASSYSAGVTEAFF	TGTGCCAGCAGTTACTCTGCAGGGGTCACTGAAGCTTTCTTT
-	-	TRBV5-1	TRBJ2-7	CASSLRSGYEQYF	TGCGCCAGCAGCTTACGTAGCGGCTACGAGCAGTACTTC
-	-	TRBV6-6	TRBJ2-1	CASTHGQGSYNEQFF	TGTGCCAGCACCCACGGGCAGGGGAGTTACAATGAGCAGTTCTTC
-	TRBD2	TRBV7-9	TRBJ2-7	CASTTLPGGGPYEQYF	TGTGCCAGCACTACACTTCCGGGGGGAGGGCCCTACGAGCAGTACTTC
-	-	TRBV27	TRBJ2-3	CASSPSQSTDTQYF	TGTGCCAGCAGTCCGTCACAGAGCACAGATACGCAGTATTTT
-	TRBD2	TRBV11-2	TRBJ2-5	CASSLVGTSLETQYF	TGTGCCAGCAGCTTAGTTGGGACTAGCCTAGAGACCCAGTACTTC
-	-	TRBV27	TRBJ2-7	CASSVRQGGNEQYF	TGTGCCAGCAGTGTACGACAGGGAGGTAACGAGCAGTACTTC
-	-	TRBV5-1	TRBJ2-7	CASSLGRGPSYEQYF	TGCGCCAGCAGCTTGGGTCGGGGGCCCTCCTACGAGCAGTACTTC